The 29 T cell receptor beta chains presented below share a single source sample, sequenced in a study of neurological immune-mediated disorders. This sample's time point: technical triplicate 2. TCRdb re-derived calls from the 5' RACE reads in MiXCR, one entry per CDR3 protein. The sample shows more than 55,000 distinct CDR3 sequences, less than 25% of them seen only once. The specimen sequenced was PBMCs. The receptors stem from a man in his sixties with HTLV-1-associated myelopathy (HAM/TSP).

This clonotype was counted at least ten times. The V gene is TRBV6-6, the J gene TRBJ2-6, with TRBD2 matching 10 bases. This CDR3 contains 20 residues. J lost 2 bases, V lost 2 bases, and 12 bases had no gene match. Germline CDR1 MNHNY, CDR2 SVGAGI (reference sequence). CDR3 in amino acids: CASSYNIPTSGYTGANVLTF. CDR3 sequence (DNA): TGTGCCAGCAGTTACAATATCCCGACTAGCGGGTACACTGGGGCCAACGTCCTGACTTTC.

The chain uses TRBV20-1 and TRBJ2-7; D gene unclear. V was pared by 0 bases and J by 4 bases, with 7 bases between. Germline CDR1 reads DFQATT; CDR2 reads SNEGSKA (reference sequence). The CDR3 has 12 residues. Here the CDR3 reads CSARDNTYEQYF. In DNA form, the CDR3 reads TGCAGTGCTAGAGATAACACTTACGAGCAGTACTTC.

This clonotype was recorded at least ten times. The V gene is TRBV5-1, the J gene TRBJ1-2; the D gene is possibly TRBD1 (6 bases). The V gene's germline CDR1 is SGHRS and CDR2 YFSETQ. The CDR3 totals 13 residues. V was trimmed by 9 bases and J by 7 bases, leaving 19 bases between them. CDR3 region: CATGAGEGLGYTF. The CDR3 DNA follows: TGCGCCACGGGGGCAGGGGAAGGGCTTGGCTACACCTTC.

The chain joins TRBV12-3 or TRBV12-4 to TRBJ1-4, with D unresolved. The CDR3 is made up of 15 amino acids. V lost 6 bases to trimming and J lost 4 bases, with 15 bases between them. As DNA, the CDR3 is TGTGCCAGCAGCTCTGGTATAGGGCTTAATGAAAAACTGTTTTTT. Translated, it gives CASSSGIGLNEKLFF.

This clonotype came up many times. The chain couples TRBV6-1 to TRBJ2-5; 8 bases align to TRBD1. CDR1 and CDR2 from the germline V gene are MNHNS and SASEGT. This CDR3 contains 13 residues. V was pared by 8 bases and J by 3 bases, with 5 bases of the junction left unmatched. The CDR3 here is CASETTGEETQYF. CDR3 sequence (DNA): TGTGCCAGCGAAACGACAGGGGAAGAGACCCAGTACTTC.

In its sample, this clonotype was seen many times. The chain's CDR3 is CSARDPRGRTEAFF. DNA of the CDR3: TGCAGTGCTAGAGATCCGAGGGGGCGGACTGAAGCTTTCTTT. The J gene is TRBJ1-1, the V gene TRBV20-1, with 7 nucleotides matching TRBD1. The CDR3 length is 14 residues. CDR1 DFQATT and CDR2 SNEGSKA come from the germline V gene (reference sequence). V lost 0 bases and J lost 5; bases outside the gene matches: 6.

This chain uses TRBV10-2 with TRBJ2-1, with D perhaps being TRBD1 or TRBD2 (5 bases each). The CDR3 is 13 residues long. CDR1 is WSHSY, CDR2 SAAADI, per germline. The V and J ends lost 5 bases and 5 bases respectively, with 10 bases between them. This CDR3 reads CASSSGGNNEQFF. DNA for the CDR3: TGCGCCAGCAGTTCTGGGGGTAACAATGAGCAGTTCTTC.

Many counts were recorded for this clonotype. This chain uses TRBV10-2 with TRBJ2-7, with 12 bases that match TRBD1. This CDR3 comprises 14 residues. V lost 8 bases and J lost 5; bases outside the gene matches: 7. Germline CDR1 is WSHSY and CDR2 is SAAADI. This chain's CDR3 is CASRRGDRGHEQYF. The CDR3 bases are TGCGCCAGCCGCCGGGGGGACAGGGGGCACGAGCAGTACTTC.

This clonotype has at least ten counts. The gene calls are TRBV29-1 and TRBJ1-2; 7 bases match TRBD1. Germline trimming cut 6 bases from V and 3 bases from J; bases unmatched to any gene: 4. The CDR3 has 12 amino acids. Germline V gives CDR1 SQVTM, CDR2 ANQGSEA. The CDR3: CSVRTGDYGYTF. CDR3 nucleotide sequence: TGCAGCGTGCGAACAGGGGACTATGGCTACACCTTC.

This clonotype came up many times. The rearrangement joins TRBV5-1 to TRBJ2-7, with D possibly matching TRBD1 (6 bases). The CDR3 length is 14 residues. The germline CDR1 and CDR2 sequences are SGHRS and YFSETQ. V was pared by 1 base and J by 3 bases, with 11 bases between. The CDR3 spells CASSLQGLFYEQYF. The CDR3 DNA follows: TGCGCCAGCAGCTTGCAGGGGCTCTTCTACGAGCAGTACTTC. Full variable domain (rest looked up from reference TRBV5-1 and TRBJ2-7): KAGVTQTPRYLIKTRGQQVTLSCSPISGHRSVSWYQQTPGQGLQFLFEYFSETQRNKGNFPGRFSGRQFSNSRSEMNVSTLELGDSALYLCASSLQGLFYEQYFGPGTRLTVT.

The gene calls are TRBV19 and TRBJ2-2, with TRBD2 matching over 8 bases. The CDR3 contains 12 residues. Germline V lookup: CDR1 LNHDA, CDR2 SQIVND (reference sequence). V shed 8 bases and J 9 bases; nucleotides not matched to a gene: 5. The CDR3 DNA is TGTGCCAGTGCAACTAGCGGACGGGAGCTGTTTTTT. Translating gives CASATSGRELFF.

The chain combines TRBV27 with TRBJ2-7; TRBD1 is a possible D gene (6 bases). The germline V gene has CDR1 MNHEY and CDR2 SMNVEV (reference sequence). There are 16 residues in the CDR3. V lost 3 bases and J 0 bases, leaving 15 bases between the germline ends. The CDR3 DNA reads TGTGCCAGCAGTTTTATTTGGCAGGGGTCCTCCTACGAGCAGTACTTC. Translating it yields CASSFIWQGSSYEQYF.

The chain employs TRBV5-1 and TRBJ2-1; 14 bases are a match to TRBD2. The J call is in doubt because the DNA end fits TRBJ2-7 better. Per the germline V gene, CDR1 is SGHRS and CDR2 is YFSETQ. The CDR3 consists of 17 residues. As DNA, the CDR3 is TGCGCCAGCAGCTCGGGACTAGCGGGGGTCTCCTACTATGAGCAGTACTTC. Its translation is CASSSGLAGVSYYEQYF.

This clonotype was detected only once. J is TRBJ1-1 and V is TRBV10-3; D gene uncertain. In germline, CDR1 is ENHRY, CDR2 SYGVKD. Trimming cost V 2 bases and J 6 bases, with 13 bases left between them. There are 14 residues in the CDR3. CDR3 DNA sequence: TGTGCCATCAGTGAGGGAATAGGCAACGCTGAAGCTTTCTTT. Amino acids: CAISEGIGNAEAFF.

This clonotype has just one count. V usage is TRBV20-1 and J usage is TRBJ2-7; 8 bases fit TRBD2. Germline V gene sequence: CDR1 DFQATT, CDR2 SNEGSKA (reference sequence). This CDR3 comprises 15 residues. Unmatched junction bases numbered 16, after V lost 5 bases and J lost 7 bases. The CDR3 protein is CSALDGASGFGEQYF. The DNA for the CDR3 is TGCAGTGCTCTTGATGGGGCTAGCGGGTTTGGTGAGCAGTACTTC.

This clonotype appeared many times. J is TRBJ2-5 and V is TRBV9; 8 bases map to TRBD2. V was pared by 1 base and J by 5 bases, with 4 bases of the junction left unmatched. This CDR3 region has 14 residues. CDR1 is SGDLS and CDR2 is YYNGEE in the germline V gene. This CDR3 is CASSVSGSLETQYF. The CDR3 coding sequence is TGTGCCAGCAGCGTAAGCGGGAGTCTGGAGACCCAGTACTTC. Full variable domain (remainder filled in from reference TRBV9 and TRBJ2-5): DSGVTQTPKHLITATGQRVTLRCSPRSGDLSVYWYQQSLDQGLQFLIQYYNGEERAKGNILERFSAQQFPDLHSELNLSSLELGDSALYFCASSVSGSLETQYFGPGTRLLVL.

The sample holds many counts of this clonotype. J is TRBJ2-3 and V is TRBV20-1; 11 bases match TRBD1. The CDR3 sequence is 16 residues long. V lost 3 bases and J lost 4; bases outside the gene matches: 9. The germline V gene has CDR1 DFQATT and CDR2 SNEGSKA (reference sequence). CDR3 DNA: TGCAGTGCTAGCCCTCCGGACAGGGGGCCGGCAGATACGCAGTATTTT. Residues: CSASPPDRGPADTQYF.

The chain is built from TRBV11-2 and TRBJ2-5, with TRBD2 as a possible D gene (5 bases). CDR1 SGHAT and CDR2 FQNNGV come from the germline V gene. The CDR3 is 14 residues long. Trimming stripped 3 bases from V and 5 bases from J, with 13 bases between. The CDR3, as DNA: TGTGCCAGCAGCTTTCTTGCCGGAGGCGAGACCCAGTACTTC. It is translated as CASSFLAGGETQYF. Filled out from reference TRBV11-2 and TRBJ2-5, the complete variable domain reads EAGVAQSPRYKIIEKRQSVAFWCNPISGHATLYWYQQILGQGPKLLIQFQNNGVVDDSQLPKDRFSAERLKGVDSTLKIQPAKLEDSAVYLCASSFLAGGETQYFGPGTRLLVL.

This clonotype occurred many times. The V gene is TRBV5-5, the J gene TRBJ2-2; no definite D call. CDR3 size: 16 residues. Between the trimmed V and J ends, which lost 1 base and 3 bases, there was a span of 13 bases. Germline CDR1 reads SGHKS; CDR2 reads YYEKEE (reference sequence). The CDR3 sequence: CASSLLQTTHTGELFF. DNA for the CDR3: TGTGCCAGCAGCTTGCTACAAACGACGCACACCGGGGAGCTGTTTTTT.

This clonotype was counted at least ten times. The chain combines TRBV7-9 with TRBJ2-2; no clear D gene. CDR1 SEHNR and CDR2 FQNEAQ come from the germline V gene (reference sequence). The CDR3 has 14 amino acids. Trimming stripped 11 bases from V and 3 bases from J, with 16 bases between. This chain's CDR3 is CADQMNLDTGELFF. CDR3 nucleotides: TGTGCCGACCAGATGAATCTGGACACCGGGGAGCTGTTTTTT.

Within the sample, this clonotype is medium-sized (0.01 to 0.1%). CDR3 loop: CSARVLYNEQFF. In DNA form, the CDR3 reads TGCAGTGCTAGAGTCCTATACAATGAGCAGTTCTTC. The rearrangement links TRBV20-1 to TRBJ2-1; no clear D. Per the germline V gene, CDR1 is DFQATT and CDR2 is SNEGSKA (reference sequence). The V end lost 1 base, the J end lost 4 bases, and 5 bases lay between the germline ends. The CDR3 is made up of 12 amino acids.

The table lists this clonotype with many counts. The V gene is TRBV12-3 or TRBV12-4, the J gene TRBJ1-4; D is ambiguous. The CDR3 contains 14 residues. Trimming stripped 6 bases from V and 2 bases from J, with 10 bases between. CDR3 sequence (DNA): TGTGCCAGCAGCCCTGGACGGACTAATGAAAAACTGTTTTTT. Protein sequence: CASSPGRTNEKLFF.

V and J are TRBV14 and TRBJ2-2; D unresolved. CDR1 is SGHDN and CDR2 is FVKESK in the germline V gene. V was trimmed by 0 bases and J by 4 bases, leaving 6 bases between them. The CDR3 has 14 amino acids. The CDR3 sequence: CASSQDWSTGELFF. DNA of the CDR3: TGTGCCAGCAGCCAAGATTGGAGCACCGGGGAGCTGTTTTTT.

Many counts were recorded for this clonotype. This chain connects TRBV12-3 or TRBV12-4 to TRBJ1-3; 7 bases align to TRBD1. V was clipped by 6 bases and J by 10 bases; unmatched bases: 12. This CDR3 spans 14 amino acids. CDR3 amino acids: CASSPGGPRGTIYF. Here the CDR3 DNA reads TGTGCCAGCAGCCCCGGTGGGCCCAGGGGGACCATATATTTT.

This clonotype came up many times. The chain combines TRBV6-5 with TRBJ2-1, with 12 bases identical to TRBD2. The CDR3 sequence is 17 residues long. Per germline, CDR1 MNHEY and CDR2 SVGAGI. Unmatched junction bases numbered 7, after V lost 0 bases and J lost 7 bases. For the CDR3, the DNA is TGTGCCAGCAGTTACTCCCCCCTAGCGGGAGGGCTAAATGAGCAGTTCTTC. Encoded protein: CASSYSPLAGGLNEQFF.

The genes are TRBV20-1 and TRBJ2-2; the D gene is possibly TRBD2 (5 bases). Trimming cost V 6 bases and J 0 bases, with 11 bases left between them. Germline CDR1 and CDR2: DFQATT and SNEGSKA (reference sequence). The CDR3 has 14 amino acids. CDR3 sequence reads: CSAQEGANTGELFF. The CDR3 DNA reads TGCAGTGCGCAAGAGGGAGCGAACACCGGGGAGCTGTTTTTT.

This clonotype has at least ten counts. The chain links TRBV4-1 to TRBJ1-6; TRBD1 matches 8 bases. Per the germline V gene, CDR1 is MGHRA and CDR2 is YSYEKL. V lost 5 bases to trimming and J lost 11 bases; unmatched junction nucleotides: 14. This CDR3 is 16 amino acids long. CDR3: CASSTRSTGGEAPLHF. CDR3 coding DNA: TGCGCCAGCAGCACGCGATCAACAGGGGGTGAGGCACCCCTCCACTTT.

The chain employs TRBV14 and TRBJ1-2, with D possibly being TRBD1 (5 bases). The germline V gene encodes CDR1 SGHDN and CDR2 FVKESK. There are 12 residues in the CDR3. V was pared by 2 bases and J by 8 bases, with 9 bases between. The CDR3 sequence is CASSQRDSGYTF. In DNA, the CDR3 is TGTGCCAGCAGCCAAAGAGACAGCGGCTACACCTTC.

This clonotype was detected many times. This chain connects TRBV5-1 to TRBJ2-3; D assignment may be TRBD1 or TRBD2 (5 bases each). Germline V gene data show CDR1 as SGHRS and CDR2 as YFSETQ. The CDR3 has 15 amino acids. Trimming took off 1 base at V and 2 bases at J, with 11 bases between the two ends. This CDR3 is CASSLRGPYTDTQYF. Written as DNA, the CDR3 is TGCGCCAGCAGCTTGCGGGGCCCCTACACAGATACGCAGTATTTT.